These 30 T cell receptor beta chains share one sample of origin, sequenced in a study of T cell repertoires in cytomegalovirus infection. TCRdb independently ran MiXCR on the reads; one entry per CDR3 protein. Counted here are hundreds of thousands of distinct CDR3 sequences, roughly 24% occurring once; the ten biggest clones make up 6.5% to 10%. The source material was CD8+ T cells from PBMCs. Receptors were obtained from a human donor in good health (CMV status not recorded). Some clones in this sample may be carry-over from other donors' samples.

This clonotype was recorded a few times. This chain uses TRBV12-3 or TRBV12-4 with TRBJ1-5; perhaps TRBD1 as D (5 bases). The CDR3 is made up of 13 amino acids. V lost 3 bases and J 11 bases, leaving 14 bases between the germline ends. The CDR3 bases are TGTGCCAGCAGTTTTGGGCCGGGGACTGCCCAGCATTTT. Translating it yields CASSFGPGTAQHF.

This clonotype occurred a few times. This chain uses TRBV13 with TRBJ2-7; 9 positions agree with TRBD1. The J segment lost 4 bases and the V segment lost 0 bases, leaving 7 bases of the junction unmatched. Germline-derived CDR1 and CDR2 are PRHDT and FYEKMQ (reference sequence). The CDR3 contains 16 residues. CDR3 sequence: CASSLGGQGSFYEQYF. In DNA, the CDR3 is TGTGCCAGCAGCTTAGGGGGACAGGGATCATTTTACGAGCAGTACTTC.

There are many counts of this clonotype. This chain joins TRBV7-9 and TRBJ1-2, with 8 bases fitting TRBD1. The J segment lost 8 bases and the V segment lost 5 bases, leaving 7 bases of the junction unmatched. The length of the CDR3 is 13 residues. The germline CDR1 and CDR2 sequences are SEHNR and FQNEAQ (reference sequence). The CDR3 spells CASSDGQGKGYTF. The CDR3 DNA sequence: TGTGCCAGCAGCGATGGACAGGGCAAAGGCTACACCTTC.

This chain joins TRBV19 and TRBJ2-4; either TRBD1 or TRBD2 may fit D (5 bases each). The V end lost 1 base, the J end lost 7 bases, and 17 bases lay between the germline ends. Germline V gene sequence: CDR1 LNHDA, CDR2 SQIVND (reference sequence). The CDR3 has 16 residues. DNA of the CDR3: TGTGCCAGTAGTATAGGGGGTGGGGGAGTTGGCAACATTCAGTACTTC. Amino acid sequence: CASSIGGGGVGNIQYF.

A few counts support this clonotype. The chain recombines TRBV28 with TRBJ2-1, with 16 bases identical to TRBD2. J lost 6 bases, V lost 4 bases, and 9 bases had no gene match. This CDR3 contains 18 residues. The V gene's germline CDR1 is MDHEN and CDR2 SYDVKM. The CDR3 DNA reads TGTGCCAGCAGTTCGGGACTAGCGGGGGGGGCAGTTCTCAATGAGCAGTTCTTC. The encoded protein is CASSSGLAGGAVLNEQFF. Using reference TRBV28 and TRBJ2-1 for the parts outside the CDR3, the full variable domain is DVKVTQSSRYLVKRTGEKVFLECVQDMDHENMFWYRQDPGLGLRLIYFSYDVKMKEKGDIPEGYSVSREKKERFSLILESASTNQTSMYLCASSSGLAGGAVLNEQFFGPGTRLTVL.

This clonotype was seen ten or more times. The rearrangement links TRBV7-9 to TRBJ2-1, with TRBD2 as a possible D gene (7 bases). The CDR3 sequence is 14 residues long. V lost 5 bases and J 10 bases, leaving 18 bases between the germline ends. CDR1 is SEHNR, CDR2 FQNEAQ, per germline (reference sequence). In DNA form, the CDR3 reads TGTGCCAGCAGCCCTGCCGGGGGGCCAAGCGAGCAGTTCTTC. Encoded protein: CASSPAGGPSEQFF.

This clonotype appeared a few times. V and J are TRBV7-9 and TRBJ2-7, with D perhaps TRBD1 (6 bases). Germline CDR1 and CDR2: SEHNR and FQNEAQ (reference sequence). V was shortened by 7 bases and J by 1 base, with 11 bases between the two germline ends. This CDR3 comprises 13 residues. CDR3 residues: CASTVDSSYEQYF. CDR3 nucleotide sequence: TGTGCCAGCACCGTGGACAGTTCCTACGAGCAGTACTTC. The full variable domain, completed using reference TRBV7-9 and TRBJ2-7, is DTGVSQNPRHKITKRGQNVTFRCDPISEHNRLYWYRQTLGQGPEFLTYFQNEAQLEKSRLLSDRFSAERPKGSFSTLEIQRTEQGDSAMYLCASTVDSSYEQYFGPGTRLTVT.

The rearrangement joins TRBV7-4 to TRBJ2-6, with TRBD1 matching 12 bases. The junction had 11 bases not matched to a gene; V was cut back by 5 bases and J by 0 bases. This CDR3 region has 20 residues. CDR1 is SGHVT, CDR2 SQSDAQ, per germline. The DNA of the CDR3 is TGTGCCAGCAGCCCTAACCGGGACAGGGGGCCCCTCTCTGGGGCCAACGTCCTGACTTTC. The encoded protein is CASSPNRDRGPLSGANVLTF.

V gene TRBV25-1 combines with J gene TRBJ1-1; D may be TRBD1 (6 bases). The CDR3 has 15 amino acids. V lost 1 base, J lost 1 base, and 10 bases lay in between. Germline assignment: CDR1 MGHDK and CDR2 SYGVNS. The CDR3 loop reads CASSEWGQKNTEAFF. The CDR3 coding sequence is TGTGCCAGCAGTGAATGGGGGCAGAAGAACACTGAAGCTTTCTTT.

This clonotype has ten or more counts. The V gene is TRBV6-2 or TRBV6-3, the J gene TRBJ1-1, with D possibly being TRBD1 (5 bases). Trimming took off 3 bases at V and 3 bases at J, with 11 bases between the two ends. Germline V gives CDR1 MNHEY, CDR2 SVGEGT. The CDR3 loop spans 14 amino acids. CDR3 DNA: TGTGCCAGCAGTTATGTGGGGCCATACACTGAAGCTTTCTTT. It yields the protein CASSYVGPYTEAFF.

The table lists this clonotype with a few counts. This rearrangement joins TRBV2 to TRBJ2-3; 9 bases agree with TRBD1. The V segment lost 8 bases and the J segment 2 bases; nucleotides outside the gene matches: 14. This CDR3 spans 17 amino acids. In germline, CDR1 is SNHLY, CDR2 FYNNEI. The CDR3 here is CASVDRGIRFNTDTQYF. The CDR3 region has the DNA TGTGCCAGCGTAGACAGGGGGATACGGTTTAACACAGATACGCAGTATTTT.

The chain recombines TRBV2 with TRBJ2-5, with D perhaps matching TRBD2 (6 bases). Trimming cost V 1 base and J 5 bases, with 20 bases left between them. The CDR3 is 17 residues long. CDR1 is SNHLY and CDR2 is FYNNEI in the germline V gene. In nucleotides, the CDR3 is TGTGCCAGCAGTGAAGATGGCACTAGCACGGATAGGGAGACCCAGTACTTC. Encoded protein: CASSEDGTSTDRETQYF.

To note about this clonotype: Possible read error: a much larger clone is one base away. The rearrangement uses TRBV7-2 and TRBJ2-2; D might be TRBD2 (5 bases). The CDR3 runs to 14 residues. Germline assignment: CDR1 SGHTA and CDR2 FQGNSA. Trimming cost V 6 bases and J 4 bases, with 12 bases left between them. CDR3 nucleotides: TGTACCAGCAGACTATTGGGGAGCACCGGGGAGCTGTTTTTT. Translating gives CTSRLLGSTGELFF. The complete variable domain, with remaining parts taken from reference TRBV7-2 and TRBJ2-2, reads GAGVSQSPSNKVTEKGKDVELRCDPISGHTALYWYRQSLGQGLEFLIYFQGNSAPDKSGLPSDRFSAERTGGSVSTLTIQRTQQEDSAVYLCTSRLLGSTGELFFGEGSRLTVL.

J is TRBJ2-2 and V is TRBV6-2 or TRBV6-3, with a tentative D call TRBD1 (5 bases). CDR1 is MNHEY, CDR2 SVGEGT, per germline. Trimming took off 8 bases at V and 7 bases at J, with 23 bases between the two ends. The CDR3 is 16 amino acids. The CDR3 sequence: CASSSSSAGMDGELFF. CDR3 DNA: TGTGCCAGCTCCTCCTCTTCGGCAGGGATGGACGGGGAGCTGTTTTTT.

In this sample, this clonotype turned up many times. The genes are TRBV7-2 and TRBJ1-5; no definite D call. CDR3 length equals 14 residues. CDR1 SGHTA and CDR2 FQGNSA come from the germline V gene. V lost 4 bases, J lost 2 bases, and 9 bases lay in between. CDR3 DNA: TGTGCCAGCAGCTCCCCCGGAGGCAATCAGCCCCAGCATTTT. Its translation is CASSSPGGNQPQHF.

This clonotype appeared many times. The chain employs TRBV7-9 and TRBJ1-4, with 11 bases matching TRBD1. The CDR3 is 16 residues long. Looked up from germline, CDR1 is SEHNR and CDR2 is FQNEAQ (reference sequence). With 3 bases clipped from V and 6 bases from J, the junction kept 6 bases outside the gene matches. The CDR3 spells CASSLLDRGRDEKLFF. In nucleotides, the CDR3 is TGTGCCAGCAGCTTGCTGGACAGGGGGCGAGATGAAAAACTGTTTTTT.

The chain couples TRBV7-9 to TRBJ2-7; a possible D gene is TRBD2 (6 bases). Per the germline V gene, CDR1 is SEHNR and CDR2 is FQNEAQ (reference sequence). Trimming stripped 5 bases from V and 1 base from J, with 18 bases between. The CDR3 runs to 16 residues. The CDR3, as DNA: TGTGCCAGCAGCCAACCGGTGGAGGGTGGATCCTACGAGCAGTACTTC. Its translation is CASSQPVEGGSYEQYF.

V and J are TRBV6-5 and TRBJ1-3; D is unclear. CDR3 length: 14 residues. Germline V gene sequence: CDR1 MNHEY, CDR2 SVGAGI. V was shortened by 4 bases and J by 9 bases, with 16 bases between the two germline ends. The CDR3 loop reads CASSWTNSGSTIYF. The CDR3 coding sequence is TGTGCCAGCAGTTGGACCAACAGTGGGAGCACCATATATTTT.

The sample holds many counts of this clonotype. The gene calls are TRBV11-2 and TRBJ1-5; D is unclear. CDR3 size: 13 residues. Trimming shortened V by 5 bases and J by 7 bases, and 12 bases separated the two germline ends. Per germline, CDR1 SGHAT and CDR2 FQNNGV. The CDR3 region is CASSPGPLQPQHF. DNA for the CDR3: TGTGCCAGCAGCCCTGGACCCCTCCAGCCCCAGCATTTT.

The chain uses TRBV3-1 and TRBJ2-7; D perhaps matches TRBD2 (6 bases). The CDR3 extends over 14 amino acids. Per germline, CDR1 LGHDT and CDR2 YNNKEL (reference sequence). Trimming left V 3 bases short and J 1 base short, with 10 bases between. CDR3 residues: CASSQGSGSYEQYF. CDR3 DNA: TGTGCCAGCAGCCAGGGTAGCGGATCCTACGAGCAGTACTTC.

This sequence joins TRBV7-8 and TRBJ2-3, with TRBD1 matching over 8 bases. The V gene end was trimmed by 4 bases and the J gene end by 4 bases; junction bases not matched to a gene: 1. Germline values: CDR1 SGHVS, CDR2 FQNEAQ. The CDR3 totals 13 residues. CDR3 sequence reads: CASSSTGADTQYF. Written as DNA, the CDR3 is TGTGCCAGCAGCTCGACAGGGGCAGATACGCAGTATTTT.

Worth noting for this clonotype: A clone one base away is much larger, so this may be a read error. The gene calls are TRBV7-2 and TRBJ2-5; possibly TRBD2 for D (6 bases). In germline, CDR1 is SGHTA, CDR2 FQGNSA. CDR3 length: 13 residues. The ends were cut back, 10 bases at V and 6 bases at J, with 18 bases in the middle. The CDR3 here is CAISRGVAKTQYF. The CDR3 region has the DNA TGTGCCATATCACGCGGGGTGGCGAAGACCCAGTACTTC. Full variable domain (missing parts from reference TRBV7-2 and TRBJ2-5): GAGVSQSPSNKVTEKGKDVELRCDPISGHTALYWYRQSLGQGLEFLIYFQGNSAPDKSGLPSDRFSAERTGGSVSTLTIQRTQQEDSAVYLCAISRGVAKTQYFGPGTRLLVL.

The J gene is TRBJ2-2, the V gene TRBV10-3; 8 bases fit TRBD1. This CDR3 is built from 16 residues. Germline CDR1 is ENHRY and CDR2 is SYGVKD. V was pared by 7 bases and J by 7 bases, with 14 bases of the junction left unmatched. CDR3 coding DNA: TGTGCCATCACCGAGGGGACAGGCTCGCCGGGCGGGGAGCTGTTTTTT. It specifies CAITEGTGSPGGELFF.

Many counts were recorded for this clonotype. The rearrangement links TRBV12-3 or TRBV12-4 to TRBJ2-2; TRBD1 is a possible D gene (5 bases). The CDR3 loop spans 13 amino acids. Trimming left V 5 bases short and J 5 bases short, with 9 bases between. CDR3 DNA sequence: TGTGCCAGCAGTGACAGCTCTACCGGGGAGCTGTTTTTT. It specifies CASSDSSTGELFF.

This clonotype occurred a few times. The V gene is TRBV2, the J gene TRBJ2-3; 8 nucleotides agree with TRBD2. The CDR3 consists of 15 residues. With V trimmed by 8 bases and J by 2 bases, 9 bases remained unmatched. Germline V gene data show CDR1 as SNHLY and CDR2 as FYNNEI. CDR3 nucleotide sequence: TGTGCCAGCCCGGGGGGTAGCGGGAACACAGATACGCAGTATTTT. Translated: CASPGGSGNTDTQYF.

This clonotype has only a few counts. The CDR3 coding sequence is TGTGCCACCCTGGGACACCACACTGAAGCTTTCTTT. Protein product: CATLGHHTEAFF. This rearrangement joins TRBV15 to TRBJ1-1; TRBD1 is a possible D gene (6 bases). Between the trimmed V and J ends, which lost 8 bases and 3 bases, there was a span of 10 bases. Germline V CDR1 and CDR2: LNHNV, YYDKDF (reference sequence). CDR3 size: 12 residues.

There are a few counts of this clonotype. The rearrangement links TRBV6-5 to TRBJ2-7; 9 bases agree with TRBD2. This CDR3 spans 17 amino acids. The germline CDR1 and CDR2 sequences are MNHEY and SVGAGI. Trimming took 4 bases from V and 7 from J; bases not matched to a gene: 17. The CDR3 reads CASSWQFGTSRPEEQYF. The CDR3 DNA follows: TGTGCCAGCAGTTGGCAGTTCGGGACTAGCAGGCCTGAAGAGCAGTACTTC.

This clonotype was observed many times. J is TRBJ1-1 and V is TRBV6-1, with 11 bases aligning to TRBD1. CDR3 size: 15 residues. Per the germline V gene, CDR1 is MNHNS and CDR2 is SASEGT. After removal of 5 bases from V and 4 bases from J, the junction contained 6 bases not matched to a gene. CDR3 sequence (DNA): TGTGCCAGCAGTACGGACAGGGGGCGCGGCACTGAAGCTTTCTTT. Residues: CASSTDRGRGTEAFF.

The chain combines TRBV7-6 with TRBJ2-3, with D perhaps TRBD2 (5 bases). The CDR3 length is 16 residues. The V gene lost 0 bases and the J gene lost 5 bases, with 15 bases spanning the gap. Germline CDR1 SGHVS, CDR2 FNYEAQ. The CDR3 nucleotides are TGTGCCAGCAGCTTAGCGCGCGGGCGCGCAGGAGATACGCAGTATTTT. It codes for CASSLARGRAGDTQYF.

The chain joins TRBV4-2 to TRBJ2-1, with TRBD2 matching over 9 bases. J was trimmed by 7 bases and V by 1 base; bases with no gene match: 2. The germline CDR1 and CDR2 sequences are LGHNA and YNFKEQ. This CDR3 is 14 amino acids long. The CDR3 DNA reads as TGTGCCAGCAGCCAAGGCGGGGGGGGAAATGAGCAGTTCTTC. As protein: CASSQGGGGNEQFF.